The clone carrying this TCR beta chain was observed a few times. This sample was included in a study of blood T cell repertoires in COVID-19. At the level of the study: Both acute and convalescent COVID-19 samples were obtained from the United States, Italy and Spain. Sample material is recorded as cDNA or gDNA derived from T cells, B-cell-depleted T cells, or PBMCs.

CDR1 and CDR2 (germline): SGHTS, YDEGEE. The CDR3 has 14 residues. Trimming took 0 bases from V and 1 from J; bases not matched to a gene: 0. In the authors' methods: The assay estimated nucleated cells by amplifying reference gene primers. Assay: immunoSEQ multiplex PCR; the TCRdb copy retains only in-frame clones and omits some. V and J calls and clone size are copied from that table; D and trimming were computed from the DNA. The sample includes about 140,000 clones, roughly 80% of them seen just once. The specimen sequenced was peripheral blood. The TCR comes from a woman in her sixties or seventies with acute or convalescent COVID-19. The rearrangement links TRBV5-8 to TRBJ1-1; TRBD1 matches 7 bases. The CDR3 protein is CASSLDRGNTEAFF. CDR3 bases: TGTGCCAGCAGCTTGGACAGGGGGAACACTGAAGCTTTCTTT.